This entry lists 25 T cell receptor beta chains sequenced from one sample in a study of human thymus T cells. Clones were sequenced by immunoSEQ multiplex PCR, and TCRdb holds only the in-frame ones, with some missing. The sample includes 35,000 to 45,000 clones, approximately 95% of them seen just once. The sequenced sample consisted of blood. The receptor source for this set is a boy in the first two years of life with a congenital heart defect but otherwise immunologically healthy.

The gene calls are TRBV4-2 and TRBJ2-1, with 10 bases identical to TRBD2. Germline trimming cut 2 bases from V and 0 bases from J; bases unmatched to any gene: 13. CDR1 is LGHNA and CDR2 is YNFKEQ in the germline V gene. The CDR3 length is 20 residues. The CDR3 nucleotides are TGTGCCAGCAGCCAATACGTAGCGGGGGGACACTTACCCTCCTACAATGAGCAGTTCTTC. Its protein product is CASSQYVAGGHLPSYNEQFF.

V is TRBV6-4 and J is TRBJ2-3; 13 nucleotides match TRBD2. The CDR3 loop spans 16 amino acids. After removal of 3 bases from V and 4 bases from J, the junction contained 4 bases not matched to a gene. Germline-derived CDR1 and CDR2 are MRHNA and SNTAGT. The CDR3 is CASSETSGGPSDTQYF. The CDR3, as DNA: TGTGCCAGCAGTGAGACTAGCGGGGGGCCATCAGATACGCAGTATTTT.

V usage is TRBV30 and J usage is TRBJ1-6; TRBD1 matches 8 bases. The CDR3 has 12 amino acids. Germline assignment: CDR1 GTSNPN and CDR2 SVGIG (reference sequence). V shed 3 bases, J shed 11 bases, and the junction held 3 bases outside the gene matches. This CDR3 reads CAWRTGAAPLHF. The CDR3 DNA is TGTGCCTGGAGGACAGGGGCCGCACCCCTCCACTTT.

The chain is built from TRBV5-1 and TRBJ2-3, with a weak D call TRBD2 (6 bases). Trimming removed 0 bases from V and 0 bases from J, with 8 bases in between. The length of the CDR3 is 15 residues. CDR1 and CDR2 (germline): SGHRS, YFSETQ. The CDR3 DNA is TGCGCCAGCAGCTTGGAAGGGACTAGCACAGATACGCAGTATTTT. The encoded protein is CASSLEGTSTDTQYF.

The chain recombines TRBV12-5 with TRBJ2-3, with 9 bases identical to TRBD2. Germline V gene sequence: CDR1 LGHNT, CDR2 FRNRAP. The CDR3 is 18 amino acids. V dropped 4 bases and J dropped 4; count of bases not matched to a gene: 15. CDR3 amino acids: CASGSRPLTSGRADTQYF. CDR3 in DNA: TGTGCTAGTGGTTCCCGACCCCTAACTAGCGGGCGGGCAGATACGCAGTATTTT.

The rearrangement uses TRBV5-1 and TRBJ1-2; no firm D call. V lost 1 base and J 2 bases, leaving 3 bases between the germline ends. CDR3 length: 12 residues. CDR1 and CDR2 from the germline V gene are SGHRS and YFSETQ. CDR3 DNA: TGCGCCAGCAGCTTGTGGAACTATGGCTACACCTTC. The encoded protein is CASSLWNYGYTF.

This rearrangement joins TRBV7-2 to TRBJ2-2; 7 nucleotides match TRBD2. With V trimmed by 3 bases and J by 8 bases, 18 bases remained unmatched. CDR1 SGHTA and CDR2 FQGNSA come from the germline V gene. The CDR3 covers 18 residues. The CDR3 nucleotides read TGTGCCAGCAGCTTCCTCGACGGCGGGGGAGGGAGAGTTGGGGAGCTGTTTTTT. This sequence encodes CASSFLDGGGGRVGELFF.

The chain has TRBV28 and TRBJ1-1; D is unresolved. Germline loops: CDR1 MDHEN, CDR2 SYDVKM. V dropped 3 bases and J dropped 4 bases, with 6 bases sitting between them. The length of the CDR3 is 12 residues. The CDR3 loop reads CASSFSATEAFF. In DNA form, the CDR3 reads TGTGCCAGCAGTTTTAGTGCCACTGAAGCTTTCTTT.

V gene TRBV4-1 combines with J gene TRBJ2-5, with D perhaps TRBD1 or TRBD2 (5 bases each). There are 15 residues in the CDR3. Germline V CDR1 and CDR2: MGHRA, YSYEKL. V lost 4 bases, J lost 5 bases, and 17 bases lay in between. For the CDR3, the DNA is TGCGCCAGCAGCCCCTTCCTGGGGGTGAGGGAGACCCAGTACTTC. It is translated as CASSPFLGVRETQYF.

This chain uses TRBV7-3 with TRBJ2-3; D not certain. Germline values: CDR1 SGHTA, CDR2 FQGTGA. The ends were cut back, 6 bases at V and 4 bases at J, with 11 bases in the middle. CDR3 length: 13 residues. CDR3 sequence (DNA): TGTGCCAGCAGGCAAGTGGGCTCAGATACGCAGTATTTT. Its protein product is CASRQVGSDTQYF. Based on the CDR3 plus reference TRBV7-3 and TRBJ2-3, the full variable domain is GAGVSQTPSNKVTEKGKYVELRCDPISGHTALYWYRQSLGQGPEFLIYFQGTGAADDSGLPNDRFFAVRPEGSVSTLKIQRTERGDSAVYLCASRQVGSDTQYFGPGTRLTVL.

The chain's CDR3 is CASSIAGGTGELFF. CDR3 DNA: TGTGCCAGTAGTATAGCGGGGGGCACCGGGGAGCTGTTTTTT. The V and J genes are TRBV19 and TRBJ2-2; 7 bases fit TRBD2. Per germline, CDR1 LNHDA and CDR2 SQIVND (reference sequence). The CDR3 totals 14 residues. Germline trimming cut 1 base from V and 4 bases from J; bases unmatched to any gene: 0.

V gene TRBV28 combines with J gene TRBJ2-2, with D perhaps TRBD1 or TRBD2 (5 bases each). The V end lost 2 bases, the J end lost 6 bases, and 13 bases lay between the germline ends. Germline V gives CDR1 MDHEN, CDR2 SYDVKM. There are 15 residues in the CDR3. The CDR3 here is CASSLGASRSGELFF. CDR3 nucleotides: TGTGCCAGCAGTTTAGGGGCTAGCCGGTCCGGGGAGCTGTTTTTT.

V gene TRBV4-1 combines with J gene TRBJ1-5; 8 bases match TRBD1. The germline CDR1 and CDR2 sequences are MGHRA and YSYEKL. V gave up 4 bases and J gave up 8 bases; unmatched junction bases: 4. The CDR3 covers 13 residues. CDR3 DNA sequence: TGCGCCAGCAGCCGGACAGGGTGGGAGCCCCAGCATTTT. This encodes CASSRTGWEPQHF.

The CDR3, as DNA: TGTGCCAGCAGCCCTTGGACAGGGAGGGCCTACGAGCAGTACTTC. Protein: CASSPWTGRAYEQYF. The chain has TRBV6-6 and TRBJ2-7, with TRBD1 as a possible D gene (8 bases). The length of the CDR3 is 15 residues. The germline V gene encodes CDR1 MNHNY and CDR2 SVGAGI (reference sequence). V lost 6 bases and J 2 bases, leaving 17 bases between the germline ends.

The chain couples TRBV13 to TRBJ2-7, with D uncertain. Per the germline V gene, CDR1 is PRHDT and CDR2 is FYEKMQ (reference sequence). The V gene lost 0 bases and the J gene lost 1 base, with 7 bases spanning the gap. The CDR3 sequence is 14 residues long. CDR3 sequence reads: CASSLGPQSYEQYF. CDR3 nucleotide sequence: TGTGCCAGCAGCTTAGGCCCCCAGTCCTACGAGCAGTACTTC.

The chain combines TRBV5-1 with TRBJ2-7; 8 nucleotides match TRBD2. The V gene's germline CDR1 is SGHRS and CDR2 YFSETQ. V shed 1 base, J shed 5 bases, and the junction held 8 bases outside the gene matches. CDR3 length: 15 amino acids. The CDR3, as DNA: TGCGCCAGCAGCTTGTTTGCCGGGGGGGCAAACGAGCAGTACTTC. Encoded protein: CASSLFAGGANEQYF.

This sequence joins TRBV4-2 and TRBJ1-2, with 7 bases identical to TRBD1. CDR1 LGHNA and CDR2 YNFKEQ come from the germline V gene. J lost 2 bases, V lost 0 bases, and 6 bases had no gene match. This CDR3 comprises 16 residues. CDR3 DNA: TGTGCCAGCAGCCAAGACAGTGAGACAGGGAACTATGGCTACACCTTC. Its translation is CASSQDSETGNYGYTF.

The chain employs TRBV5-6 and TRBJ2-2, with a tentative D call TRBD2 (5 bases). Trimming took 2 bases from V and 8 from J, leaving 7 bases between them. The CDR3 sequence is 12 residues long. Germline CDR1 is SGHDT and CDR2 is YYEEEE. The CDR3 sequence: CASSLRRGELFF. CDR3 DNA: TGTGCCAGCAGCTTAAGGAGGGGGGAGCTGTTTTTT.

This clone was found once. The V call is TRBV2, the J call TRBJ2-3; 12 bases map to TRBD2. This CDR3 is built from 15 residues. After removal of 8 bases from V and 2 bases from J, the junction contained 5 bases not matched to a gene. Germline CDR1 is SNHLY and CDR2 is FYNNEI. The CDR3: CASDRLAGATDTQYF. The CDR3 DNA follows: TGTGCCAGCGACAGACTAGCGGGGGCCACAGATACGCAGTATTTT.

Here the CDR3 reads CASSLATSYEQYF. For the CDR3, the DNA is TGTGCCAGCAGCTTAGCGACTAGCTACGAGCAGTACTTC. This chain connects TRBV7-9 to TRBJ2-7, with D maybe TRBD2 (6 bases). There are 13 residues in the CDR3. CDR1 and CDR2 (germline): SEHNR, FQNEAQ (reference sequence). Trimming cost V 0 bases and J 3 bases, with 6 bases left between them.

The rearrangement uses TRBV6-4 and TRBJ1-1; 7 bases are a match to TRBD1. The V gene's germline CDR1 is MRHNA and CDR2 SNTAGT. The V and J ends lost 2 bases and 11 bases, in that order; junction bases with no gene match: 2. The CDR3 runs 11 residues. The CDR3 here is CASSDRGQAFF. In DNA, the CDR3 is TGTGCCAGCAGTGACAGGGGGCAGGCTTTCTTT.

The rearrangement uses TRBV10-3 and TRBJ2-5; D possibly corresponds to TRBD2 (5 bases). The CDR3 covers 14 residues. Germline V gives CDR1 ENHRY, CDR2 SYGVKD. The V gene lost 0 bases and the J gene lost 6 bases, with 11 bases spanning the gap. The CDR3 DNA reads TGTGCCATCAGTGAGTCAGGGAGATCGAAGACCCAGTACTTC. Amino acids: CAISESGRSKTQYF.

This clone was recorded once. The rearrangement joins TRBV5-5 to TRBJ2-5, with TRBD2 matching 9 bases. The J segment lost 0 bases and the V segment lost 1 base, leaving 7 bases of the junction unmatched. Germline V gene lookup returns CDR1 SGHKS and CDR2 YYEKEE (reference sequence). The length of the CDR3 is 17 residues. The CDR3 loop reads CASSLWIQRGDQETQYF. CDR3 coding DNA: TGTGCCAGCAGCTTGTGGATCCAGCGGGGGGACCAAGAGACCCAGTACTTC.

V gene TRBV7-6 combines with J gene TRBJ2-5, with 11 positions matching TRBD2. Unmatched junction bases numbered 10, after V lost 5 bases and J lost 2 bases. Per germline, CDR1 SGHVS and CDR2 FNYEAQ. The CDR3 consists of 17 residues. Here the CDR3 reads CASSQGGLAGFQETQYF. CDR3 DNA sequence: TGTGCCAGCAGCCAAGGCGGACTAGCGGGCTTTCAAGAGACCCAGTACTTC.

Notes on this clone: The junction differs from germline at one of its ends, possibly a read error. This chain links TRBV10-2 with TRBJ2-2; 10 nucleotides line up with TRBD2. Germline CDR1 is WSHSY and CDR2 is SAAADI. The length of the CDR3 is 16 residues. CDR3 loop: CASNERGGSNTGELFF. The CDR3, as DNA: TGCGCCAGCAATGAGCGGGGGGGCTCGAACACCGGGGAGCTGTTTTTT.